This TCR beta chain was sequenced during a study of T-cell memory formation after mild COVID-19. On the study more broadly: The study found TCR clusters largely donor specific.

V lost 10 bases and J lost 2; bases outside the gene matches: 17. The CDR3 extends over 18 amino acids. This clonotype was observed a handful of times. 5'RACE, which relied on constant-segment primers, yielded TCR alpha and TCR beta cDNA libraries carrying sample barcodes and UMIs. TCRdb reprocessed the 5' RACE reads via MiXCR and lists one record per CDR3 protein. This table has around 440,000 distinct CDR3 sequences, about 20% appearing once. The material sequenced was PBMCs or a T cell subset sorted from them (not recorded which). This receptor was taken from an adult woman who had mild COVID-19 (a few samples of this study predate the infection). Cell type and time point are not known. The genes are TRBV23-1 and TRBJ2-5; 12 bases agree with TRBD1. TRBV23-1 is an ORF; its function is uncertain. Here the CDR3 reads CANAGQGAYRHDQETQYF. CDR3 DNA sequence: TGCGCCAACGCGGGACAGGGGGCTTATAGACATGATCAAGAGACCCAGTACTTC.